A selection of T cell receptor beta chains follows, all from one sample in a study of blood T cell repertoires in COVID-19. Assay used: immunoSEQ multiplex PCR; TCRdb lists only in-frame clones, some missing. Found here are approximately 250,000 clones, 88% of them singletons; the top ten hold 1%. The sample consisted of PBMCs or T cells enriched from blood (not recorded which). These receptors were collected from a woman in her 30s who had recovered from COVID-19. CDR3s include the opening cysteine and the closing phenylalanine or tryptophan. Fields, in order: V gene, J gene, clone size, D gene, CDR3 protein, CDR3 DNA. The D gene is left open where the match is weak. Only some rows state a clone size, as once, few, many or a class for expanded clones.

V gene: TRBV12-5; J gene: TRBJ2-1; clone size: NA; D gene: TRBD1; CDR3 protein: CANAQRDRGLHEQFF; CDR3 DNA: TGTGCTAATGCACAAAGGGACAGGGGCCTGCATGAGCAGTTCTTC
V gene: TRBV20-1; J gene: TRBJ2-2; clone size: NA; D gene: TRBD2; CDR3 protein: CSASGVAGVANTGELFF; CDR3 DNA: TGCAGTGCTAGTGGGGTAGCGGGGGTCGCGAACACCGGGGAGCTGTTTTTT
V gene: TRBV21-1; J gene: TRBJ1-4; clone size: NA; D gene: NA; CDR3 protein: CASTDRGRPRTNEKLFF; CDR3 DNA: TGTGCCAGCACGGACAGGGGGCGCCCCAGGACTAATGAAAAACTGTTTTTT
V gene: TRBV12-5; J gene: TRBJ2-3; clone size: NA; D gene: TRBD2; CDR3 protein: CASGFQLAGSTDTQYF; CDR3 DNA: TGTGCTAGTGGTTTTCAACTAGCGGGAAGCACAGATACGCAGTATTTT
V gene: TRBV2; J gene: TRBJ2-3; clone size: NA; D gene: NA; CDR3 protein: CASRDSQYF; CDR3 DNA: TGTGCCAGCAGGGACTCGCAGTATTTT
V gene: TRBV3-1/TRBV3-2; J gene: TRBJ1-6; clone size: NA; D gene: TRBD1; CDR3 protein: CASSQARQGPLHF; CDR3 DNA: TGTGCCAGCAGCCAAGCGCGACAGGGGCCCCTCCACTTT
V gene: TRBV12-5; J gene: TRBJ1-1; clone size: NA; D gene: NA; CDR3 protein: CASGLVGAGVFPHEAFF; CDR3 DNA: TGTGCTAGTGGTTTGGTTGGGGCAGGGGTTTTCCCACATGAAGCTTTCTTT
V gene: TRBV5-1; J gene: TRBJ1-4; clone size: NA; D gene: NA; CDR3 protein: CASSLAGTGTTNEKLFF; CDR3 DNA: TGCGCCAGCAGCTTGGCGGGAACAGGGACAACTAATGAAAAACTGTTTTTT
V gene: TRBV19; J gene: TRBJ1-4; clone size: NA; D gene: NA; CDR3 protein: CASSLQEATNEKLFF; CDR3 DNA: TGTGCCAGTAGTCTCCAGGAAGCAACTAATGAAAAACTGTTTTTT
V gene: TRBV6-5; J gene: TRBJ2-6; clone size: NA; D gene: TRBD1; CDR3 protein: CASRGQGSANVLTF; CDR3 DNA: TGTGCCAGCAGGGGACAGGGGTCGGCCAACGTCCTGACTTTC
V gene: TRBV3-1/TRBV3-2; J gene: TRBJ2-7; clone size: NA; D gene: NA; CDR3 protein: CASKGGFSYEQYF; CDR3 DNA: TGTGCCAGCAAAGGAGGGTTTTCCTACGAGCAGTACTTC
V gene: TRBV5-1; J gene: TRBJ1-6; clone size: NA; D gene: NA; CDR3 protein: CASSLESSSPLHF; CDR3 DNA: TGCGCCAGCAGCTTGGAGAGTTCCTCACCCCTCCACTTT
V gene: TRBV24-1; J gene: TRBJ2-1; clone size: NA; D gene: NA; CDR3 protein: CATSDTLGRGAYNEQFF; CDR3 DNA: TGTGCCACCAGTGACACCCTAGGCAGGGGGGCCTACAATGAGCAGTTCTTC
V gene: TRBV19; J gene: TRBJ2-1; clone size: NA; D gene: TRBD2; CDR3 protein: CASSVTGTSSSYNEQFF; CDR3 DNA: TGTGCCAGTAGTGTCACCGGGACTAGCAGCTCCTACAATGAGCAGTTCTTC
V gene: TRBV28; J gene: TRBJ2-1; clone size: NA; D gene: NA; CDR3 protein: CASSLPDRSEQFF; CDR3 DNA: TGTGCCAGCAGTTTACCCGACAGGAGTGAGCAGTTCTTC
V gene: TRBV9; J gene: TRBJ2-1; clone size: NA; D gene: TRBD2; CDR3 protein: CASSEERGVYNEQFF; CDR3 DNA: TGTGCCAGCAGCGAGGAGCGGGGGGTCTACAATGAGCAGTTCTTC
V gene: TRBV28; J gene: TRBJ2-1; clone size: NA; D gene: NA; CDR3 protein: CASSLLSLYNEQFF; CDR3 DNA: TGTGCCAGCAGTTTACTCTCCCTTTACAATGAGCAGTTCTTC
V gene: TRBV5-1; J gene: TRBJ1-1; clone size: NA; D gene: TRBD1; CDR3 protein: CASSQRQGRDTEAFF; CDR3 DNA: TGCGCCAGCAGCCAAAGACAGGGGCGAGACACTGAAGCTTTCTTT
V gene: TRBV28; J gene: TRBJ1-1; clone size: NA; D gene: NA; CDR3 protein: CASSLVSAEAFF; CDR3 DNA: TGTGCCAGCAGTTTAGTCTCCGCTGAAGCTTTCTTT
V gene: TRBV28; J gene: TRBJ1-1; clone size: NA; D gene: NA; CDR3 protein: CASRFPGENTEAFF; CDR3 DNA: TGTGCCAGCAGGTTCCCGGGAGAGAACACTGAAGCTTTCTTT
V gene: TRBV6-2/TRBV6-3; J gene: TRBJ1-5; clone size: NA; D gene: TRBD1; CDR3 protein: CASSSLSEGASGNQPQHF; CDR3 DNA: TGTGCCAGCAGTTCCTTATCCGAGGGGGCGAGTGGCAATCAGCCCCAGCATTTT
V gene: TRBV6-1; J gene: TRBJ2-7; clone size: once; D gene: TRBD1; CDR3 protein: CASSEEWTGNSYEQYF; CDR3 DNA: TGTGCCAGCAGTGAAGAATGGACAGGGAATTCCTACGAGCAGTACTTC
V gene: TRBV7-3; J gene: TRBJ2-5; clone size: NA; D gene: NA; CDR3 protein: CASSLSRQETQYF; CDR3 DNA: TGTGCCAGCAGCTTAAGCAGGCAAGAGACCCAGTACTTC
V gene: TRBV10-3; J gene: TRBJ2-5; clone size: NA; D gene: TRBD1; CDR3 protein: CAISESRQGGETQYF; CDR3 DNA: TGTGCCATCAGTGAGTCCCGACAGGGCGGGGAGACCCAGTACTTC
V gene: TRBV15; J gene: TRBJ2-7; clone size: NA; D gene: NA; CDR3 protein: CATSRDYRVGDEQYF; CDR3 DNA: TGTGCCACCAGCAGAGATTATCGTGTAGGGGACGAGCAGTACTTC
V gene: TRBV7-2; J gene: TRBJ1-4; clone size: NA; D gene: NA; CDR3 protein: CASSLDLTYEKLFF; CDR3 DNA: TGTGCCAGCAGCTTAGACTTGACTTATGAAAAACTGTTTTTT
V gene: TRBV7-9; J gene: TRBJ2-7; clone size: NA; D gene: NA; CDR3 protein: CASSSGGEQYF; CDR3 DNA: TGTGCCAGCAGCTCCGGGGGTGAGCAGTACTTC
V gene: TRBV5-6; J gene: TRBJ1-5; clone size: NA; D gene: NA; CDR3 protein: CASSFYEGFNQPQHF; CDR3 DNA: TGTGCCAGCAGCTTTTACGAGGGCTTTAATCAGCCCCAGCATTTT
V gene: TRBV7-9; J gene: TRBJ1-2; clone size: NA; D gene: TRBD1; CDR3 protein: CASSENRGAGSNYGYTF; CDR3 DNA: TGTGCCAGCAGCGAAAACAGGGGCGCGGGCTCCAACTATGGCTACACCTTC
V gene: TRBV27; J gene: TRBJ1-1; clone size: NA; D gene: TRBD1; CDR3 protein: CASSLRGMDRGTEAFF; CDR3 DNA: TGTGCCAGCAGTTTAAGGGGCATGGACAGGGGTACTGAAGCTTTCTTT
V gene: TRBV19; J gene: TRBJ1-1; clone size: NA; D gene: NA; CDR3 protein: CASRILGTLNTEAFF; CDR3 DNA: TGTGCCAGTAGGATTCTTGGGACATTGAACACTGAAGCTTTCTTT
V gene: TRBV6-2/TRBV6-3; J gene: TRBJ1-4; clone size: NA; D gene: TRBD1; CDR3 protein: CASSYRDRGEKLFF; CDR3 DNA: TGTGCCAGCAGTTACAGGGACAGGGGTGAAAAACTGTTTTTT
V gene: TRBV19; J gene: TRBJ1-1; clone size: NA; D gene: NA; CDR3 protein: CASSMSGGIQGWNTEAFF; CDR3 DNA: TGTGCCAGTAGTATGAGCGGTGGGATACAGGGATGGAACACTGAAGCTTTCTTT
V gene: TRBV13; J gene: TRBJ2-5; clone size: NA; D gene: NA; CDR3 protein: CASSETFGLPKETQYF; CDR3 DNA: TGTGCCAGCAGTGAGACCTTTGGACTGCCCAAAGAGACCCAGTACTTC
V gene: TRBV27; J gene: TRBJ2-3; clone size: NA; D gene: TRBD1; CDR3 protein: CASSPRTGVSTDTQYF; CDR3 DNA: TGTGCCAGCAGCCCCAGAACAGGGGTTAGCACAGATACGCAGTATTTT
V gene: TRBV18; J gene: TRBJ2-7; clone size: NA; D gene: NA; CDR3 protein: CASSPTKRFSYEQYF; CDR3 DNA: TGTGCCAGCTCACCGACAAAACGATTCTCCTACGAGCAGTACTTC
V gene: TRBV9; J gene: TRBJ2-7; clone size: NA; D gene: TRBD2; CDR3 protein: CASSVTVGLAGGPPYEQYF; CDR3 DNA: TGTGCCAGCAGCGTAACGGTAGGGCTAGCGGGAGGGCCCCCCTACGAGCAGTACTTC
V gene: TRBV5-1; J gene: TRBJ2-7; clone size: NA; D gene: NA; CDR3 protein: CASSPGHLQPTYEQYF; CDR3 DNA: TGCGCCAGCAGCCCGGGACACCTGCAACCCACCTACGAGCAGTACTTC
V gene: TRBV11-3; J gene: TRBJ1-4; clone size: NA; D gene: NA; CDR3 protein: CASSLGGAGFEKLFF; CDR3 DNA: TGTGCCAGCAGCTTAGGGGGCGCTGGTTTTGAAAAACTGTTTTTT
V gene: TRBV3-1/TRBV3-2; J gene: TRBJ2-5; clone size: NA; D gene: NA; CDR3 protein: CASSPADSQHQYF; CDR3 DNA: TGTGCCAGCAGCCCGGCGGATAGTCAGCACCAGTACTTC
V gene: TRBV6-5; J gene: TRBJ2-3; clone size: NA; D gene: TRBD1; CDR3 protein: CASSLDRITDTQYF; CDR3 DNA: TGTGCCAGCAGTTTGGACAGGATCACAGATACGCAGTATTTT
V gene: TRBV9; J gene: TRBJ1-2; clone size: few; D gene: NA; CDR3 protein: CASSLTGSATGRYTF; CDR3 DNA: TGTGCCAGCAGCCTGACGGGGTCAGCGACTGGACGCTACACCTTC
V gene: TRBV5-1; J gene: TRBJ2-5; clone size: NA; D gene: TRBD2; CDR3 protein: CASSSAGGIGETQYF; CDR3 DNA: TGCGCCAGCAGCTCAGCGGGGGGGATAGGTGAGACCCAGTACTTC
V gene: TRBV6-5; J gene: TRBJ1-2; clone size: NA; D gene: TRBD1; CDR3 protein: CASSYLGTGDSYGYTF; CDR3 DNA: TGTGCCAGCAGTTACCTGGGGACAGGGGATAGCTATGGCTACACCTTC
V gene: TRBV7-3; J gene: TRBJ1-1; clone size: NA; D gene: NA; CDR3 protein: CASSREVNTEAFF; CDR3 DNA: TGTGCCAGCAGCCGAGAAGTGAACACTGAAGCTTTCTTT
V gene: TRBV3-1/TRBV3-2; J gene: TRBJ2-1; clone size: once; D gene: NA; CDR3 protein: CASSQWVAYGEQFF; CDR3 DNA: TGTGCCAGCAGCCAATGGGTAGCGTATGGTGAGCAGTTCTTC
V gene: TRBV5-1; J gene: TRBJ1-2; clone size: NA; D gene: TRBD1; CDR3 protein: CASSEGTGDGYTF; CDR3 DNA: TGCGCCAGCAGCGAAGGGACAGGGGATGGCTACACCTTC
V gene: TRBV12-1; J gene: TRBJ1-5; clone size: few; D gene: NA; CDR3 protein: CASNAAAGCRTQPQHF; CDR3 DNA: TGTGCCAGCAACGCTGCGGCGGGGTGTAGGACTCAGCCCCAGCATTTT
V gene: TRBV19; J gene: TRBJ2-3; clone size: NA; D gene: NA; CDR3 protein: CASKKRQGLSTDTQYF; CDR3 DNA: TGTGCCAGTAAGAAAAGGCAGGGACTTAGCACAGATACGCAGTATTTT
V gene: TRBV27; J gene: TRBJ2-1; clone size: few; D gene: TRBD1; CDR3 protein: CASSPDHRTGRSTLF; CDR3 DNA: TGTGCCAGCAGTCCCGACCACCGGACAGGGAGAAGCACTCTCTTC
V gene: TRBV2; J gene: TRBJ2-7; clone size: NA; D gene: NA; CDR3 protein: CASSDPTGREQYF; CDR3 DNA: TGTGCCAGCAGTGATCCTACAGGACGGGAGCAGTACTTC
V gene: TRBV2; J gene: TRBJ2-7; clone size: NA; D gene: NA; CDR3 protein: CASRREHGEQYF; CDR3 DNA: TGTGCCAGCAGGAGGGAGCACGGGGAGCAGTACTTC
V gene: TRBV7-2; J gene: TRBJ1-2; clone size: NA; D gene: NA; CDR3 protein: CASSLYAGANYGYTF; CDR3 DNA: TGTGCCAGCAGCTTATACGCCGGTGCTAACTATGGCTACACCTTC